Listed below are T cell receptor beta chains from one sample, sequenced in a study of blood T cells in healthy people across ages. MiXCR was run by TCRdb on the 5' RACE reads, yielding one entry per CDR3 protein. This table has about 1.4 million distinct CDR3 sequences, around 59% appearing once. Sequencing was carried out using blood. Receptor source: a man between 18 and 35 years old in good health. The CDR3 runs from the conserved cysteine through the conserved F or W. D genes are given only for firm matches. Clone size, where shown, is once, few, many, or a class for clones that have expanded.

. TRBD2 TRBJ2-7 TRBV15 TGTGCCACCAGCAACCCTAGCGGGAGTCCAGGAGAGCAGTACTTC CATSNPSGSPGEQYF
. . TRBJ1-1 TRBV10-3 TGTGCCATCAGTGAGTGGGGACAGAACACTGAAGCTTTCTTT CAISEWGQNTEAFF
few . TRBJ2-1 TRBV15 TGTGCCACCATCGACCGATACAATGAGCAGTTCTTC CATIDRYNEQFF
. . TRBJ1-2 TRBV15 TGTGCCACCAGCAGGGTATCTCCGACGGGGGGGGGCTACACCTTC CATSRVSPTGGGYTF
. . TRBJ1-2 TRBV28 TGTGCCAGCAGAAGAGTTGGGGGCTACACCTTC CASRRVGGYTF
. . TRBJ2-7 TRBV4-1 TGCGCCAGCAGCCAAGAAGGGACTCGGCACTACGAGCAGTACTTC CASSQEGTRHYEQYF
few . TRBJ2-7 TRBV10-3 TGTGCCATCAGTGAGAACAGGAACACCTACGAGCAGTACTTC CAISENRNTYEQYF
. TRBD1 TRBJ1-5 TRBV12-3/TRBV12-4 TGTGCCAGCAGTCAAGGGGGCAAGCCCCAGCATTTT CASSQGGKPQHF
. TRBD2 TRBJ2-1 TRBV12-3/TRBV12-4 TGTGCCAGCAGTTTAGCTGCTAGCGGGATTTATGAGCAGTTCTTC CASSLAASGIYEQFF
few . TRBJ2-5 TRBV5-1 TGCGCCAGCAGCCTCGGGGGCAGGCCAAAAGAGACCCAGTACTTC CASSLGGRPKETQYF
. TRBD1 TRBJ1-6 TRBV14 TGTGCCAGCAGCGCTCTCACAGGGGGTAATTCACCCCTCCACTTT CASSALTGGNSPLHF
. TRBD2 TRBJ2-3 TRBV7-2 TGTGCCAGCAGCGCGCTAGCGGGGTCAGATACGCAGTATTTT CASSALAGSDTQYF
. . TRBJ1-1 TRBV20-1 TGCAGTGCTAGAGCCAGTAGCCAACCGAGAGCTTTCTTT CSARASSQPRAFF
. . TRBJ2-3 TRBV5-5 TGTGCCAGCAGCTCTATCCTCGAAAAAGATACGCAGTATTTT CASSSILEKDTQYF
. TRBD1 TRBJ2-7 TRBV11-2 TGTGCCAGCAGCTGGGGACAGCTCTACGAGCAGTACTTC CASSWGQLYEQYF
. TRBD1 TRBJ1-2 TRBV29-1 TGCAGCGTTCTCCTCGCAAACCCGGGACAGGGGCTTCCCCTCTATGGCTACACCTTC CSVLLANPGQGLPLYGYTF
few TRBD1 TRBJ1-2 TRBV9 TGTGCCAGCAGCGCTACAGGGGGTGGTGGCTACACCTTC CASSATGGGGYTF
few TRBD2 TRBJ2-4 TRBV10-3 TGTGCCATCAGTGAGACCTCCGGGACTAGCGGGAGCGACCTAGCCAAAAACATTCAGTACTTC CAISETSGTSGSDLAKNIQYF
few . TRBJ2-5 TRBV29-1 TGCAGCGTCGCAGATGGGGGGCAGCGAGAGACCCAGTACTTC CSVADGGQRETQYF
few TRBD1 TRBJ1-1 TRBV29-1 TGCAGCGGGGGACAGGGAACGGTCACTGAAGCTTTCTTT CSGGQGTVTEAFF
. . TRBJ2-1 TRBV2 TGTGCCAGCAGGGGTACAGGATTGTTGATCAATGAGCAGTTCTTC CASRGTGLLINEQFF
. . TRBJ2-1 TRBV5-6 TGTGCCAGCAGCTTGCCGGGAGTAGGTAATGAGCAGTTCTTC CASSLPGVGNEQFF
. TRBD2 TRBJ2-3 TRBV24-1 TGTGCCACCAGTGATGCCGGACTAGCGGGGGTGGATACGCAGTATTTT CATSDAGLAGVDTQYF
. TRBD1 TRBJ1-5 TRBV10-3 TGTGCCATCAGTGTGGACAGGGGGAATCAGCCCCAGCATTTT CAISVDRGNQPQHF
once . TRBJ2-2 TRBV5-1 TGCGCCAGCAGCTTGGCTGGGGGCTTTGGGGAGCTGTTTTTT CASSLAGGFGELFF
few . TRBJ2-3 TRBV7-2 TGTGCCAGCAGCTTTAGGTCGTGGAGCACAGATACGCAGTATTTT CASSFRSWSTDTQYF
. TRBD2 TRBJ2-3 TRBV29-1 TGCAGCGTCCTCGGGACAGCCCCAGGACTAGCGGGAGATACGCAGTATTTT CSVLGTAPGLAGDTQYF
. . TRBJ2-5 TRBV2 TGTGCCAGCAGGAGGCTTGAAGAGACCCAGTACTTC CASRRLEETQYF
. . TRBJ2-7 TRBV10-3 TGTGCCATCAGTGAGCCGACGAACGAGCAGTACTTC CAISEPTNEQYF
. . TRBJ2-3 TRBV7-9 TGTGCCAGCAGCCGGACGACTGGGGGTGAGGATACGCAGTATTTT CASSRTTGGEDTQYF
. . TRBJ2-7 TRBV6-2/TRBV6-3 TGTGCCAGCAGCCCTAAGTGGGGCGAGCAGTACTTC CASSPKWGEQYF
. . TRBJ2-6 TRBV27 TGTGCCAGCAGTTACGGGACTGCAGGGGCCAACGCCCTGACTTTC CASSYGTAGANALTF